This TCR beta chain was retrieved from a study of regulatory T cells in long-lasting Graves disease. The time point is: persistent/refractory GD, antithyroid drugs over 5 years with positive TRAb. Making the TCR library involved RNA that had been extracted from PBMCs. This clonotype was recorded many times. The authors built TCR beta libraries using iRepertoire HTBI primers and Arm-PCR of CDR3 regions. TCRdb redid the calling of the multiplex PCR reads with MiXCR, one entry per CDR3 protein. Of about 470,000 distinct CDR3 sequences listed, less than 25% are singletons. The clonotype was recovered from a female donor with Graves disease. The sequencing here drew on peripheral blood mononuclear cells (PBMCs), taken when the disease was refractory, from a patient treated with antithyroid drugs.

The CDR3 DNA sequence: TGTGCCAGCAGTGAGGGTGCAGGGGGCTTAGAAAAACTGTTTTTT. It codes for CASSEGAGGLEKLFF. This chain uses TRBV2 with TRBJ1-4, with TRBD1 matching over 8 bases. Losses at the gene ends were 3 bases for V and 8 bases for J; bases not matched to a gene: 8. CDR3 length: 15 residues. Per the germline V gene, CDR1 is SNHLY and CDR2 is FYNNEI.